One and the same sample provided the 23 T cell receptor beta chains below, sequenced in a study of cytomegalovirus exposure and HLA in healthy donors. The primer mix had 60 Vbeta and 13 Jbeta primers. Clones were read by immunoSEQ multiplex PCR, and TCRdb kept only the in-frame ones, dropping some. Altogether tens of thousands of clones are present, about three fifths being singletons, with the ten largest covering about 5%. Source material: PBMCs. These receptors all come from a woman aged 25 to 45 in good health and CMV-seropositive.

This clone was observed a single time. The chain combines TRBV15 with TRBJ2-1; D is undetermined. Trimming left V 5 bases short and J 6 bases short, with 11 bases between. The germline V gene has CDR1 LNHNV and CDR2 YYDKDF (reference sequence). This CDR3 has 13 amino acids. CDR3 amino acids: CATSERLANEQFF. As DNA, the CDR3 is TGTGCCACCAGCGAGCGCTTAGCCAATGAGCAGTTCTTC.

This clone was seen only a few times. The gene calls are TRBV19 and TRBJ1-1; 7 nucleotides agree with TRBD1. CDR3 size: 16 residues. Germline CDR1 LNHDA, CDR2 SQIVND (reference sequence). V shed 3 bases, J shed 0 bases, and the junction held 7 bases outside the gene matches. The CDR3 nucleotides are TGTGCCAGTAGTATCAGGGGACAGAGAATGAACACTGAAGCTTTCTTT. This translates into CASSIRGQRMNTEAFF.

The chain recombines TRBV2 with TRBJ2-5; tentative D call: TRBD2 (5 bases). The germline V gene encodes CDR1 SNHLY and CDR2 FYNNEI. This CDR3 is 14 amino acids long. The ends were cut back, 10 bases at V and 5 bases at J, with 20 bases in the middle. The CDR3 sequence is CAILVGVVGETQYF. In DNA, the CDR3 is TGTGCCATCCTTGTCGGGGTAGTTGGGGAGACCCAGTACTTC.

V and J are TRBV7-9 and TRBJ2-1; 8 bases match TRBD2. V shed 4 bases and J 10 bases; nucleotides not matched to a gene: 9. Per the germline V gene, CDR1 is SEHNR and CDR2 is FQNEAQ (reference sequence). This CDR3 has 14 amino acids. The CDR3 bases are TGTGCCAGCAGCTCCGGACTAGCAAATTACGAGCAGTTCTTC. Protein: CASSSGLANYEQFF.

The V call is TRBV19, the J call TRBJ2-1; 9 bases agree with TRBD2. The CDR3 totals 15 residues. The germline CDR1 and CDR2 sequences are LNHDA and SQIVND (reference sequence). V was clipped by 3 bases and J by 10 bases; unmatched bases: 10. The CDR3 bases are TGTGCCAGTAGTATGATTGGGCTAGCGGGGAGAGAGCAGTTCTTC. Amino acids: CASSMIGLAGREQFF.

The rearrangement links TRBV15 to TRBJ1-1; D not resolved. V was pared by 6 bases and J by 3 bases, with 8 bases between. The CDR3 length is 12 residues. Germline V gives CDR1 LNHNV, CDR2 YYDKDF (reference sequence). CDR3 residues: CATREQYTEAFF. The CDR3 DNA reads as TGTGCCACCAGGGAGCAGTACACTGAAGCTTTCTTT.

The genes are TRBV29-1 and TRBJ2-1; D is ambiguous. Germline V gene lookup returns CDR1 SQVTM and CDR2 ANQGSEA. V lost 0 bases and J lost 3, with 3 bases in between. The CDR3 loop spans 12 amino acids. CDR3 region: CSVEDGYNEQFF. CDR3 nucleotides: TGCAGCGTTGAAGACGGCTACAATGAGCAGTTCTTC.

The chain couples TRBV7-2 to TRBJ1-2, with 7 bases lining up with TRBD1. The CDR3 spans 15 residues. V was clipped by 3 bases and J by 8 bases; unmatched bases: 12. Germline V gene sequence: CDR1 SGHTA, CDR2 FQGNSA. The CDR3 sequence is CASSLGATGWRGYTF. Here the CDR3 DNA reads TGTGCCAGCAGCTTGGGGGCGACAGGGTGGCGGGGCTACACCTTC.

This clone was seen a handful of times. The CDR3 reads CASSLDSGPGNTIYF. CDR3 nucleotide sequence: TGTGCCAGCAGCTTAGACTCAGGGCCTGGAAACACCATATATTTT. This chain connects TRBV7-2 to TRBJ1-3, with a tentative D call TRBD1 (5 bases). This CDR3 has 15 residues. CDR1 and CDR2 from the germline V gene are SGHTA and FQGNSA. Trimming removed 1 base from V and 2 bases from J, with 9 bases in between.

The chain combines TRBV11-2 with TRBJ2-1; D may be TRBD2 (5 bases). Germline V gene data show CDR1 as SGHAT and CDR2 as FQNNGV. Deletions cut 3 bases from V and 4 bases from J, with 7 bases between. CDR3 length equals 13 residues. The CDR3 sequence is CASSFQRYNEQFF. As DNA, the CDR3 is TGTGCCAGCAGCTTCCAGCGGTACAATGAGCAGTTCTTC.

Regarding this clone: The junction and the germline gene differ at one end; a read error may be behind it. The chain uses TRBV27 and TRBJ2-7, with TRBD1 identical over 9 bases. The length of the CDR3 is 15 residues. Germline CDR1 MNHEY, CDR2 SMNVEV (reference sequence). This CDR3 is CASSLSGTGIYGQYF. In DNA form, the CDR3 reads TGTGCCAGCAGTTTATCCGGGACAGGGATTTACGGGCAGTACTTC.

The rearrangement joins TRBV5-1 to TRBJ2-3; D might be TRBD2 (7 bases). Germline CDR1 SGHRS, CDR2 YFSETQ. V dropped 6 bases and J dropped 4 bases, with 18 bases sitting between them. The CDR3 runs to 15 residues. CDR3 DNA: TGCGCCAGCACCCTGAGGGGGGGCGTCGCAGATACGCAGTATTTT. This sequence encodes CASTLRGGVADTQYF.

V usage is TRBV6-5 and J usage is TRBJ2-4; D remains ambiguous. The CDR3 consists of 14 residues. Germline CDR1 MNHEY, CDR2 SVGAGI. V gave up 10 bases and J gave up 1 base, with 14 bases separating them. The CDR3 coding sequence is TGTGCCACTCGACAACTTGCTGCCAAAAACATTCAGTACTTC. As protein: CATRQLAAKNIQYF.

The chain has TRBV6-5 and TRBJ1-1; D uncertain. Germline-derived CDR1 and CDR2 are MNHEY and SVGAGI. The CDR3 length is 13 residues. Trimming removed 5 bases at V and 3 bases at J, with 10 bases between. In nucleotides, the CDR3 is TGTGCCAGCAGTCTGCGTGAACACACTGAAGCTTTCTTT. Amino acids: CASSLREHTEAFF.

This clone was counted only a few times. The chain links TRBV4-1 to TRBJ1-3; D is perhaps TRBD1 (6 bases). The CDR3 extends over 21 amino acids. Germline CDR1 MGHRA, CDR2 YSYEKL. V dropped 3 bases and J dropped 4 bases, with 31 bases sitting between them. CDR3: CASSHLFNRGQRSWGGNTIYF. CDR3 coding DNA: TGCGCCAGCAGCCATCTCTTCAATCGCGGACAGCGGAGTTGGGGAGGAAACACCATATATTTT.

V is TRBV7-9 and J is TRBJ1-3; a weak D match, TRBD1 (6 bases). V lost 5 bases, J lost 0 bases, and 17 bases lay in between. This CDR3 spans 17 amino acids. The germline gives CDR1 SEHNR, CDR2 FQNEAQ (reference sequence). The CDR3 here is CASSPLLGTTSGNTIYF. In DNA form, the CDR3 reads TGTGCCAGCAGCCCCCTTCTTGGGACAACCTCTGGAAACACCATATATTTT.

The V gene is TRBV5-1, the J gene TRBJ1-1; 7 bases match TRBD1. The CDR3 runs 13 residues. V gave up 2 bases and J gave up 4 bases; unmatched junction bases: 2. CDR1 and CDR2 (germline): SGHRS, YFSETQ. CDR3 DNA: TGCGCCAGCAGCTTACAGGGGCCCACTGAAGCTTTCTTT. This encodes CASSLQGPTEAFF.

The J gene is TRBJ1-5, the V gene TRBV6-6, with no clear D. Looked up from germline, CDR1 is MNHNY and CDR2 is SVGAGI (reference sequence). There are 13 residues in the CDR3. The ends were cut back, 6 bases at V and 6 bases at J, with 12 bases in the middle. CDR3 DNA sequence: TGTGCCAGCAGAGAAGGAGGAGGTCAGCCCCAGCATTTT. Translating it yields CASREGGGQPQHF.

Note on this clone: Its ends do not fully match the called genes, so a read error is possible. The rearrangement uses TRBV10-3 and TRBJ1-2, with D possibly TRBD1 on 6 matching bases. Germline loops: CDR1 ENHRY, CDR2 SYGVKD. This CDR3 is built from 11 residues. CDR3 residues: CAIRTGSDYPF. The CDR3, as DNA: TGTGCCATCAGAACAGGGAGTGACTACCCCTTC.

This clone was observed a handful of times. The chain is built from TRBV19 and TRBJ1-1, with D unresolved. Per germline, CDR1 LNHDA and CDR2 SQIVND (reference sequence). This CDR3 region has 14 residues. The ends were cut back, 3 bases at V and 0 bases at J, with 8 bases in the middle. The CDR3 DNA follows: TGTGCCAGTAGTATGGAGCCCATGAACACTGAAGCTTTCTTT. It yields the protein CASSMEPMNTEAFF.

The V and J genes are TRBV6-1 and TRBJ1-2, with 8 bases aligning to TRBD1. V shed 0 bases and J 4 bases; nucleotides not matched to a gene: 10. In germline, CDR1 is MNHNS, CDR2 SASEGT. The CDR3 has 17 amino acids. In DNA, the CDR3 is TGTGCCAGCAGTGAAGCGCTTCTTAGGACAGGGTCCTATGGCTACACCTTC. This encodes CASSEALLRTGSYGYTF.

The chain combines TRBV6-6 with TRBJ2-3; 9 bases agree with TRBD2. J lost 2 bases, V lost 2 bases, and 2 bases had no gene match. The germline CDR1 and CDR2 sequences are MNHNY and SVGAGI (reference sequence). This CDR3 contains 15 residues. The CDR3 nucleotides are TGTGCCAGCAGTTACGGGACTAGCCCCACAGATACGCAGTATTTT. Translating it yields CASSYGTSPTDTQYF.

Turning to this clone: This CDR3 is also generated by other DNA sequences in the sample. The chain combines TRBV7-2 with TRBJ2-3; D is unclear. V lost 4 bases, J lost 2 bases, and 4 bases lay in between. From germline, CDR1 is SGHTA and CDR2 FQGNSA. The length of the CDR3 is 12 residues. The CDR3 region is CASSSYTDTQYF. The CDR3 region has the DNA TGTGCCAGCAGCTCCTACACAGATACGCAGTATTTT. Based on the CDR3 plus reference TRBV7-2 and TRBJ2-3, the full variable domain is GAGVSQSPSNKVTEKGKDVELRCDPISGHTALYWYRQSLGQGLEFLIYFQGNSAPDKSGLPSDRFSAERTGGSVSTLTIQRTQQEDSAVYLCASSSYTDTQYFGPGTRLTVL.